A single sample gave rise to the 22 T cell receptor beta chains below, sequenced in a study of post-analysis software for immune sequencing data. Findings and limits, study-wide: In patients, TRBV5-6, TRBV5-1 and TRBV20-1 belonged to five or six TRBV segments found more frequently than in controls.

These receptors' targets are unknown. Presence of unique molecular identifiers characterized the TCR beta cDNA libraries. TCRdb used MiXCR to reprocess the PCR reads, holding one entry per CDR3 protein. The table shows 750,000 to 950,000 distinct CDR3 sequences, with roughly 58% occurring only once. Sequencing used blood. Receptor source: a girl between 5 and 17 years old with multiple sclerosis.

The chain recombines TRBV5-1 with TRBJ2-3; no clear D gene. V lost 4 bases, J lost 10 bases, and 13 bases lay in between. CDR1 is SGHRS, CDR2 YFSETQ, per germline. CDR3 size: 12 residues. Here the CDR3 reads CASSPGVAAQYF. DNA for the CDR3: TGCGCCAGCAGCCCTGGTGTAGCAGCGCAGTATTTT.

V is TRBV20-1 and J is TRBJ1-1, with 7 positions matching TRBD1. V was clipped by 6 bases and J by 0 bases; unmatched bases: 10. The germline CDR1 and CDR2 sequences are DFQATT and SNEGSKA (reference sequence). There are 15 residues in the CDR3. This CDR3 reads CSARPTGRMNTEAFF. CDR3 in DNA: TGCAGTGCCCGCCCGACAGGGAGGATGAACACTGAAGCTTTCTTT.

This clonotype has only a few counts. V and J are TRBV29-1 and TRBJ1-2; 8 nucleotides match TRBD1. Per the germline V gene, CDR1 is SQVTM and CDR2 is ANQGSEA. The V segment lost 6 bases and the J segment 5 bases; nucleotides outside the gene matches: 14. The CDR3 is 15 residues long. The CDR3 DNA sequence: TGCAGCGTGGAAAAGAGCAGGGGGCCAAGGTATGGCTACACCTTC. The encoded protein is CSVEKSRGPRYGYTF.

This clonotype was recorded a few times. The J gene is TRBJ2-7, the V gene TRBV29-1; D call uncertain. Germline CDR1 SQVTM, CDR2 ANQGSEA. V gave up 7 bases and J gave up 3 bases, with 13 bases separating them. This CDR3 has 12 amino acids. The CDR3 loop reads CSARADGYEQYF. The CDR3 region has the DNA TGCAGCGCTAGGGCGGACGGCTACGAGCAGTACTTC.

The V gene is TRBV5-1, the J gene TRBJ2-1, with D possibly matching TRBD1 (5 bases). The CDR3 consists of 15 residues. Germline assignment: CDR1 SGHRS and CDR2 YFSETQ. The germline V and J ends were trimmed by 2 bases and 4 bases, with 13 bases remaining between them. The CDR3 sequence: CASSFFTGSYNEQFF. In DNA, the CDR3 is TGCGCCAGCAGCTTTTTTACAGGTTCATACAATGAGCAGTTCTTC.

This clonotype was detected only a few times. The J gene is TRBJ2-7, the V gene TRBV10-3; D gene ambiguous. Germline V gene data show CDR1 as ENHRY and CDR2 as SYGVKD. CDR3 length equals 13 residues. V lost 11 bases and J 0 bases, leaving 14 bases between the germline ends. The CDR3 region is CASRATSSYEQYF. The CDR3, as DNA: TGTGCCTCCCGGGCAACCAGCTCCTACGAGCAGTACTTC.

The table lists this clonotype with a few counts. The chain carries TRBV6-1 and TRBJ2-4, with TRBD2 matching 8 bases. The CDR3 extends over 15 amino acids. The V segment lost 10 bases and the J segment 13 bases; nucleotides outside the gene matches: 21. Germline V gene lookup returns CDR1 MNHNS and CDR2 SASEGT. The CDR3 region is CATILPGGGSREQYF. As DNA, the CDR3 is TGTGCCACCATCCTGCCGGGAGGGGGTTCTAGGGAGCAGTACTTC.

Turning to this clonotype: Because it lacks the conserved phenylalanine or tryptophan at the end, this CDR3 is likely a read error. The CDR3 spells CASSHGLAGETQYG. In nucleotides, the CDR3 is TGTGCCAGCAGCCATGGACTAGCGGGGGAGACCCAGTACGGC. The chain links TRBV3-1 to TRBJ2-5, with 12 nucleotides matching TRBD2. V shed 3 bases, J shed 5 bases, and the junction held 1 base outside the gene matches. The CDR3 covers 14 residues. Germline CDR1 LGHDT, CDR2 YNNKEL (reference sequence).

The chain employs TRBV20-1 and TRBJ2-1; 12 positions agree with TRBD2. The CDR3 contains 15 residues. V shed 3 bases, J shed 6 bases, and the junction held 6 bases outside the gene matches. Germline V gene data show CDR1 as DFQATT and CDR2 as SNEGSKA (reference sequence). The CDR3, as DNA: TGCAGTGCTAGGCCAGAGGGACTAGCGGGCAATGAGCAGTTCTTC. Its translation: CSARPEGLAGNEQFF.

The chain combines TRBV7-9 with TRBJ1-2, with 7 bases fitting TRBD1. From germline, CDR1 is SEHNR and CDR2 FQNEAQ (reference sequence). V shed 5 bases, J shed 2 bases, and the junction held 11 bases outside the gene matches. CDR3 length: 16 amino acids. The CDR3 sequence: CASSRGGPGENYGYTF. In nucleotides, the CDR3 is TGTGCCAGCAGCCGAGGGGGCCCAGGGGAGAACTATGGCTACACCTTC.

The V gene is TRBV29-1, the J gene TRBJ2-5; TRBD1 matches 10 bases. The V gene's germline CDR1 is SQVTM and CDR2 ANQGSEA. This CDR3 region has 15 residues. The V gene end was trimmed by 0 bases and the J gene end by 2 bases; junction bases not matched to a gene: 3. CDR3 nucleotides: TGCAGCGTTGAAGAGGGACAGGGGCCTCAAGAGACCCAGTACTTC. Protein: CSVEEGQGPQETQYF.

The chain links TRBV10-3 to TRBJ1-5; D not certain. Trimming removed 0 bases from V and 6 bases from J, with 12 bases in between. The germline gives CDR1 ENHRY, CDR2 SYGVKD. The CDR3 has 15 amino acids. The CDR3 reads CAISESRVGSQPQHF. For the CDR3, the DNA is TGTGCCATCAGTGAGTCTCGGGTGGGTAGTCAGCCCCAGCATTTT.

The CDR3 DNA follows: TGTGCCAGCAGTTACTATGGGACACCGAACACTGAAGCTTTCTTT. Protein product: CASSYYGTPNTEAFF. The chain couples TRBV6-5 to TRBJ1-1, with D maybe TRBD1 (6 bases). CDR3 size: 15 residues. Germline lookup yields CDR1 MNHEY and CDR2 SVGAGI. V lost 1 base and J 1 base, leaving 10 bases between the germline ends.

This clonotype occurred a few times. A junction boundary mismatches the germline segment, possibly from a read error. This rearrangement joins TRBV4-1 to TRBJ1-4; D not certain. CDR1 and CDR2 (germline): MGHRA, YSYEKL. The CDR3 length is 13 residues. CDR3 DNA: TGCGCCAGCAGCCAAATACTATCGGAAAAACGGTTTTTT. This translates into CASSQILSEKRFF.

This chain links TRBV7-9 with TRBJ2-7, with D perhaps TRBD2 (5 bases). The CDR3 covers 13 residues. Trimming stripped 5 bases from V and 3 bases from J, with 11 bases between. Germline values: CDR1 SEHNR, CDR2 FQNEAQ (reference sequence). This CDR3 reads CASSLGVYYEQYF. The CDR3 nucleotides read TGTGCCAGCAGCCTCGGGGTATACTACGAGCAGTACTTC.

The rearrangement joins TRBV6-6 to TRBJ2-7, with TRBD1 matching 7 bases. Looked up from germline, CDR1 is MNHNY and CDR2 is SVGAGI (reference sequence). Trimming at V came to 2 bases and at J to 5 bases, leaving 9 bases not matched to a gene. The CDR3 contains 15 residues. The CDR3 sequence: CASSYDRANRDEQYF. The CDR3 DNA reads as TGTGCCAGCAGTTACGACAGGGCGAATCGCGACGAGCAGTACTTC.

DNA for the CDR3: TGTGCCAGCAGTGAGTTTCCGGGACTCCTGGGGTCGGAGACCCAGTTCTTC. This sequence encodes CASSEFPGLLGSETQFF. The chain is built from TRBV6-4 and TRBJ2-1; maybe TRBD2 (6 bases). The V end lost 3 bases, the J end lost 13 bases, and 28 bases lay between the germline ends. The CDR3 loop spans 17 amino acids. Germline V lookup: CDR1 MRHNA, CDR2 SNTAGT.

This clonotype was picked up a small number of times. The V call is TRBV29-1, the J call TRBJ2-5; no definite D call. Germline V gene lookup returns CDR1 SQVTM and CDR2 ANQGSEA. This CDR3 region has 11 residues. The V gene lost 3 bases and the J gene lost 4 bases, with 6 bases spanning the gap. CDR3 DNA: TGCAGCGTTGATCGGTCAGAGACCCAGTACTTC. Its protein is CSVDRSETQYF.

The V call is TRBV10-3, the J call TRBJ2-7, with 11 positions matching TRBD2. The CDR3 runs 15 residues. V lost 5 bases and J lost 3; bases outside the gene matches: 6. Germline V lookup: CDR1 ENHRY, CDR2 SYGVKD. Here the CDR3 DNA reads TGTGCCATCAGTAATAGCGGGAGGGCCAGCTACGAGCAGTACTTC. Translating it yields CAISNSGRASYEQYF.

The chain couples TRBV3-1 to TRBJ2-7; 12 positions agree with TRBD1. This CDR3 has 19 residues. V lost 4 bases, J lost 0 bases, and 13 bases stayed unmatched. From germline, CDR1 is LGHDT and CDR2 YNNKEL (reference sequence). The CDR3 loop is CASSRPSGTGGRSSYEQYF. The CDR3 DNA follows: TGTGCCAGCAGCCGGCCCTCTGGGACAGGGGGCCGGAGCTCCTACGAGCAGTACTTC.

The chain couples TRBV20-1 to TRBJ2-3; D might be TRBD1 (6 bases). This CDR3 is built from 13 residues. The V gene's germline CDR1 is DFQATT and CDR2 SNEGSKA (reference sequence). V was pared by 3 bases and J by 7 bases, with 14 bases between. CDR3 protein: CSASDDDRHTQYF. The CDR3 nucleotides are TGCAGTGCTAGTGACGATGACAGGCATACGCAGTATTTT.

The chain couples TRBV14 to TRBJ2-7, with a possible D match to TRBD1 (6 bases). Germline CDR1 is SGHDN and CDR2 is FVKESK. V was pared by 2 bases and J by 12 bases, with 26 bases between. The CDR3 length is 16 residues. The CDR3 DNA reads TGTGCCAGCAGCCAATCCCGAAGGGGGATTCGGAAGACCCCGTACTTC. Its translation is CASSQSRRGIRKTPYF.